This T cell receptor (beta chain) was sequenced during a study of blood T cell repertoires in COVID-19. Repertoires were generated with immunoSEQ multiplex PCR, while TCRdb's copy carries only in-frame clones and drops some. The sample yields roughly 480,000 clones, 89% seen once. This clone was seen a single time. V trimming: 4 bases; J trimming: 2 bases; junction bases outside the gene matches: 5. CDR3 size: 14 residues. CDR1 SGHRS and CDR2 YFSETQ come from the germline V gene. Sequenced input: peripheral blood. The TCR comes from a man younger than 35 with COVID-19, enrolled during active disease. The chain recombines TRBV5-1 with TRBJ2-7; 8 bases align to TRBD1. CDR3 sequence (DNA): TGCGCCAGCAGCGCAGGACAGGGCCCCTACGAGCAGTACTTC. Its translation: CASSAGQGPYEQYF.